The clone carrying this T cell receptor (beta chain) was seen a handful of times. What it binds is unknown. One junction end disagrees with the germline gene, perhaps due to a read error. The entry originates in a study of metastatic and nonmetastatic thyroid tumors. The overall study: Malignant thyroid and benign thyroid patients provided blood and tumor or nodule tissue whose repertoires were compared. Whole-study findings and limits: In both blood and tumor samples, TCR beta diversity was reported significantly higher for malignant than benign nodules.

No treatment of any kind had been given to any patient before thyroid surgery. This CDR3 region has 13 residues. As processed by the authors: Clinicopathological groups of papillary thyroid cancer showed CDR3 differences that were used to build a distant-metastasis classifier. MiXCR was used by TCRdb to re-call the PCR reads. The V and J calls here are based on TCRdb, not the publication. The sample holds tens of thousands of clones, about 15% seen once. This clonotype was sampled from a female donor with papillary thyroid cancer or a benign thyroid nodule (not recorded which). Some clones in this sample may be carry-over from other donors' samples. The source material was blood. The chain recombines TRBV12-3 or TRBV12-4 with TRBJ2-2; the match to TRBD2 covers 9 bases. CDR3 coding DNA: TGTGTCAGCCGCGGGGGGGGCACCGGCGAGCTGTTTTTT. Amino acid sequence: CVSRGGGTGELFF.